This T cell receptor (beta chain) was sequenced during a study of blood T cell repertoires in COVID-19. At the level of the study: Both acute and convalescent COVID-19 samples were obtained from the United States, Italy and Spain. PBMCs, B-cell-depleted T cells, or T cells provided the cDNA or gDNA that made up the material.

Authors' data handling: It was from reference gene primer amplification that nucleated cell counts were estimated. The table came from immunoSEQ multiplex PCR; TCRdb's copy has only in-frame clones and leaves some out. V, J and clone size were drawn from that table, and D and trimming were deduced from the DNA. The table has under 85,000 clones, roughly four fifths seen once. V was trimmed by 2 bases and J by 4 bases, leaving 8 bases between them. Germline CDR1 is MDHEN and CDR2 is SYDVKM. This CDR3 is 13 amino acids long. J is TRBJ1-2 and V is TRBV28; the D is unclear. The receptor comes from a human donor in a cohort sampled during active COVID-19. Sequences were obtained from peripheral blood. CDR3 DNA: TGTGCCAGCAGTTTAGATACAGCCTATGGCTACACCTTC. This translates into CASSLDTAYGYTF.